This T cell receptor (beta chain) emerged from a study of blood T cell repertoires in COVID-19. Background on the study: Acute and convalescent COVID-19 specimens originated in the United States, Italy and Spain. Sample material is recorded as cDNA or gDNA derived from T cells, B-cell-depleted T cells, or PBMCs.

The CDR3 covers 13 residues. Trimming removed 4 bases at V and 7 bases at J, with 10 bases between. Germline CDR1 reads KGHDR; CDR2 reads SFDVKD. Authors' methods: Scientists estimated how many nucleated cells there were by amplifying reference gene primers. Method: immunoSEQ multiplex PCR; TCRdb's copy keeps in-frame clones and lacks some. V and J calls and clone size come straight from that table; D and trimming were deduced from the DNA. Here the sample spans about 110,000 clones, roughly 82% being singletons. This clone was detected once. J is TRBJ2-1 and V is TRBV24-1; TRBD2 might be the D (5 bases). The sequenced sample consisted of peripheral blood. This clonotype was obtained from a woman aged 55-69 years with acute or convalescent COVID-19. DNA of the CDR3: TGTGCCACCAGTGACCATACTAGGAATGAGCAGTTCTTC. As protein: CATSDHTRNEQFF.